This T cell receptor (beta chain) comes out of a study of blood T cell repertoires in COVID-19. This clone turned up a few times. The table came from immunoSEQ multiplex PCR; TCRdb's copy has only in-frame clones and leaves some out. This table holds around 170,000 clones, about 85% found once. V was shortened by 5 bases and J by 4 bases, with 12 bases between the two germline ends. The germline V gene has CDR1 GTSNPN and CDR2 SVGIG (reference sequence). The CDR3 contains 13 residues. This clonotype was sampled from a man in his fifties or sixties with acute or convalescent COVID-19. The specimen sequenced was peripheral blood. This sequence joins TRBV30 and TRBJ1-5; no clear D. CDR3 amino acids: CAWDPGFNQPQHF. In DNA, the CDR3 is TGTGCCTGGGACCCAGGATTTAATCAGCCCCAGCATTTT.